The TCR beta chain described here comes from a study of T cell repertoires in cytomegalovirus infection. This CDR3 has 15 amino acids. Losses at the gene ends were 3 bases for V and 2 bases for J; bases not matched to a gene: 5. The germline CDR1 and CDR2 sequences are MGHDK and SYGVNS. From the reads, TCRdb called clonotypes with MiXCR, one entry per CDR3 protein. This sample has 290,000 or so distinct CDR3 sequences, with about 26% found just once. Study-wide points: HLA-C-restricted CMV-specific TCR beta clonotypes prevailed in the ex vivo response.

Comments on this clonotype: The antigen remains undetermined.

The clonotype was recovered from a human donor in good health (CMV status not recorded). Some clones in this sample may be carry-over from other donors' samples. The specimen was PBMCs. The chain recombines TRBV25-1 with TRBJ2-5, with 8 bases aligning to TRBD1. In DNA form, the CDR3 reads TGTGCCAGCAGTGATCCCGGGACAGGACAAGAGACCCAGTACTTC. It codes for CASSDPGTGQETQYF.